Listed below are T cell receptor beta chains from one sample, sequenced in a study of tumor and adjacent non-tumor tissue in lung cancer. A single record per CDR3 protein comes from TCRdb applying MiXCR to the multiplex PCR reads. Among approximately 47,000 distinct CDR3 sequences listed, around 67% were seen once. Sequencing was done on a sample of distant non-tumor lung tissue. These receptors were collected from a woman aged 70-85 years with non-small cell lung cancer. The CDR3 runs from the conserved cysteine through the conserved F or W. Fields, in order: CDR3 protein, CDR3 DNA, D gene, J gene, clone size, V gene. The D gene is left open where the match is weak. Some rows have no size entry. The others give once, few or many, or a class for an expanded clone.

cdr3_aa: CSARDQRGTGNNVQFF
cdr3_nt: TGCAGTGCTAGAGATCAGCGGGGGACAGGGAACAATGTGCAGTTCTTC
d_call: .
j_call: TRBJ2-1
clone_size: once
v_call: TRBV20-1

cdr3_aa: CSARGGSLYNEKLFF
cdr3_nt: TGCAGTGCTAGAGGGGGGTCCCTATATAATGAAAAACTGTTTTTT
d_call: .
j_call: TRBJ1-4
clone_size: once
v_call: TRBV20-1

cdr3_aa: CASSSRSGYEDEQFF
cdr3_nt: TGTGCCAGCAGCTCACGAAGCGGGTACGAGGATGAGCAGTTCTTC
d_call: .
j_call: TRBJ2-1
clone_size: .
v_call: TRBV11-2

cdr3_aa: CASRVRENTGELFF
cdr3_nt: TGCGCCAGCAGGGTGCGGGAGAACACCGGGGAACTGTTTTTT
d_call: TRBD2
j_call: TRBJ2-2
clone_size: once
v_call: TRBV10-2

cdr3_aa: CRVERQDSYNEQFF
cdr3_nt: TGCAGGGTTGAAAGACAGGACTCCTACAATGAGCAGTTCTTC
d_call: .
j_call: TRBJ2-1
clone_size: .
v_call: TRBV29-1

cdr3_aa: CASSETSSTDTQYF
cdr3_nt: TGTGCCAGCAGCGAGACTAGCAGCACAGATACGCAGTATTTT
d_call: TRBD2
j_call: TRBJ2-3
clone_size: .
v_call: TRBV7-9

cdr3_aa: CASSLKGTPEAFF
cdr3_nt: TGTGCCAGCAGTTTAAAAGGGACCCCTGAAGCTTTCTTT
d_call: .
j_call: TRBJ1-1
clone_size: many
v_call: TRBV28

cdr3_aa: CAGSYRLGSLGTFF
cdr3_nt: TGTGCCGGCAGTTACCGACTTGGGTCTCTTGGAACTTTCTTT
d_call: .
j_call: TRBJ1-1
clone_size: .
v_call: TRBV6-2/TRBV6-3

cdr3_aa: CSDTGQGYIEAFF
cdr3_nt: TGCAGTGACACGGGACAGGGTTACATTGAAGCTTTCTTT
d_call: TRBD1
j_call: TRBJ1-1
clone_size: .
v_call: TRBV29-1

cdr3_aa: CASSLGGTIQETQYF
cdr3_nt: TGTGCCAGCAGCCTGGGGGGGACCATACAAGAGACCCAGTACTTC
d_call: TRBD2
j_call: TRBJ2-5
clone_size: .
v_call: TRBV11-2

cdr3_aa: CASRNRVRETQYF
cdr3_nt: TGTGCCAGCAGGAACAGGGTCAGAGAGACCCAGTACTTC
d_call: .
j_call: TRBJ2-5
clone_size: .
v_call: TRBV12-3/TRBV12-4

cdr3_aa: CASSQDRPGHHGGTQYF
cdr3_nt: TGCGCCAGCAGCCAAGACCGACCGGGCCACCATGGAGGGACCCAGTATTTC
d_call: .
j_call: TRBJ2-5
clone_size: .
v_call: TRBV4-1

cdr3_aa: CASRRDGPINEKLFF
cdr3_nt: TGTGCCAGCAGACGGGACGGACCAATTAATGAAAAACTGTTTTTT
d_call: .
j_call: TRBJ1-4
clone_size: .
v_call: TRBV6-6

cdr3_aa: CASNFEGDYGYTF
cdr3_nt: TGTGCCAGCAACTTCGAAGGGGACTATGGTTACACCTTC
d_call: .
j_call: TRBJ1-2
clone_size: .
v_call: TRBV28

cdr3_aa: CATRGSYPYNEQFF
cdr3_nt: TGTGCCACACGAGGAAGCTACCCCTACAATGAGCAGTTCTTC
d_call: .
j_call: TRBJ2-1
clone_size: .
v_call: TRBV19

cdr3_aa: CASSLAGDFARFF
cdr3_nt: TGTGCCAGCAGCTTAGCAGGCGACTTCGCGAGGTTCTTC
d_call: .
j_call: TRBJ2-7
clone_size: medium-sized
v_call: TRBV11-1

cdr3_aa: CASSQAHSGRLNYGYTF
cdr3_nt: TGCGCCAGCAGCCAAGCCCATTCGGGACGCCTAAACTATGGCTACACCTTC
d_call: .
j_call: TRBJ1-2
clone_size: .
v_call: TRBV4-1

cdr3_aa: CASSTSGSTNMQYF
cdr3_nt: TGTGCCAGCAGCACAAGCGGAAGCACAAATATGCAGTATTTT
d_call: .
j_call: TRBJ2-3
clone_size: .
v_call: TRBV5-6

cdr3_aa: CANSLFLAGPVEQFF
cdr3_nt: TGCGCCAACAGCTTATTCCTAGCGGGGCCCGTTGAGCAGTTCTTC
d_call: TRBD2
j_call: TRBJ2-1
clone_size: .
v_call: TRBV11-1

cdr3_aa: CASSFPGSRLSYEHYF
cdr3_nt: TGTGCCAGCAGTTTCCCCGGGTCCCGTCTCTCTTACGAGCATTACTTC
d_call: .
j_call: TRBJ2-7
clone_size: .
v_call: TRBV6-6